The sample holds one count of the clone carrying this T cell receptor (beta chain). The data originate from a study of control samples from healthy donors and cancer patients. The data were produced by immunoSEQ multiplex PCR, yet TCRdb's version contains in-frame clones alone and is incomplete. Among 100,000 to 150,000 clones listed, under 90% were seen once. There are 14 residues in the CDR3. CDR1 and CDR2 (germline): SQVTM, ANQGSEA. Deletions cut 5 bases from V and 2 bases from J, with 14 bases between. The receptor's source is a man aged 45-60 years with head and neck cancer. The specimen sequenced was PBMCs. The rearrangement uses TRBV29-1 and TRBJ2-3; TRBD1 might be the D (6 bases). In DNA, the CDR3 is TGCAGCGTTCGTTCCGGACAGCACACAGATACGCAGTATTTT. It encodes CSVRSGQHTDTQYF.